The 23 T cell receptor beta chains below come from one sample, sequenced in a study of T cell responses to AZD1222 COVID-19 vaccine. Some clones are missing from TCRdb's copy, which holds only in-frame ones; the method was immunoSEQ multiplex PCR. The table lists about 69,000 clones, 75% to 90% of them singletons, with more than 2% in the top ten. Sequencing used peripheral blood, obtained on day 0 of AZD1222 vaccination. The source is an adult in good health.

The V gene is TRBV11-2, the J gene TRBJ2-2; 14 nucleotides match TRBD2. The germline gives CDR1 SGHAT, CDR2 FQNNGV. With 7 bases clipped from V and 5 bases from J, the junction kept 6 bases outside the gene matches. The CDR3 covers 16 residues. The CDR3 nucleotides read TGTGCCAGCACCCGACTAGCGGGAGGGGAAACCGGGGAGCTGTTTTTT. Residues: CASTRLAGGETGELFF.

J is TRBJ1-1 and V is TRBV19; D ambiguous. Germline CDR1 and CDR2: LNHDA and SQIVND (reference sequence). CDR3 length: 15 amino acids. V was pared by 1 base and J by 0 bases, with 9 bases between. DNA for the CDR3: TGTGCCAGTAGTATAGCGGCAGGTCTGAACACTGAAGCTTTCTTT. Amino acids: CASSIAAGLNTEAFF.

V and J are TRBV18 and TRBJ1-1; D possibly corresponds to TRBD1 (5 bases). V lost 5 bases, J lost 4 bases, and 17 bases lay in between. The CDR3 extends over 15 amino acids. Germline V gene data show CDR1 as KGHSH and CDR2 as LQKENI. CDR3 amino acids: CASSTGAPRSTEAFF. The CDR3 DNA reads as TGTGCCAGCTCAACCGGGGCACCGAGGAGCACTGAAGCTTTCTTT.

The J gene is TRBJ1-1, the V gene TRBV7-3; D may be TRBD1 (6 bases). Germline assignment: CDR1 SGHTA and CDR2 FQGTGA. The CDR3 is 15 residues long. V was pared by 5 bases and J by 3 bases, with 16 bases between. CDR3 region: CASSTLRGVYTEAFF. CDR3 DNA: TGTGCCAGCAGCACACTCAGGGGAGTTTACACTGAAGCTTTCTTT.

The chain has TRBV30 and TRBJ1-2; D possibly corresponds to TRBD1 (6 bases). The V end was cut by 0 bases, the J end by 5 bases, with 25 bases between. Germline V gene data show CDR1 as GTSNPN and CDR2 as SVGIG (reference sequence). This CDR3 comprises 18 residues. The CDR3, as DNA: TGTGCCTGGAGTGTGGAGGGGGGCCACAACGTCCTAGGGTATGGCTACACCTTC. Protein product: CAWSVEGGHNVLGYGYTF.

The chain is built from TRBV10-3 and TRBJ2-7; D remains ambiguous. V shed 3 bases and J shed 2 bases, with 5 bases lying between them. The CDR3 totals 12 residues. The germline V gene encodes CDR1 ENHRY and CDR2 SYGVKD. The CDR3 protein is CAISEVAYEQYF. The CDR3, as DNA: TGTGCCATCAGTGAAGTAGCCTACGAGCAGTACTTC.

This sequence joins TRBV5-4 and TRBJ2-7; D perhaps matches TRBD1 (6 bases). Germline CDR1 SGHNT, CDR2 YYREEE (reference sequence). V dropped 0 bases and J dropped 5 bases, with 18 bases sitting between them. This CDR3 region has 16 residues. The CDR3 is CASSLAMGQGTHEQYF. DNA for the CDR3: TGTGCCAGCAGCTTGGCCATGGGCCAGGGGACCCACGAGCAGTACTTC.

Only a few counts were recorded for this clone. The genes are TRBV19 and TRBJ2-7, with D unresolved. Germline values: CDR1 LNHDA, CDR2 SQIVND (reference sequence). This CDR3 region has 13 residues. The germline V and J ends were trimmed by 7 bases and 1 base, with 11 bases remaining between them. The CDR3 region is CASNAAVSYEQYF. The CDR3, as DNA: TGTGCCAGTAATGCGGCAGTATCCTACGAGCAGTACTTC.

The rearrangement links TRBV28 to TRBJ2-5, with D possibly matching TRBD2 (5 bases). Germline V lookup: CDR1 MDHEN, CDR2 SYDVKM. V lost 6 bases and J lost 4, with 15 bases in between. The CDR3 totals 14 residues. Here the CDR3 DNA reads TGTGCCAGCAGAGAAAGCGGAGTAGCAGAGACCCAGTACTTC. This encodes CASRESGVAETQYF.

This clone has only one observation. The chain recombines TRBV30 with TRBJ1-6, with TRBD1 identical over 8 bases. Trimming at V came to 4 bases and at J to 7 bases, leaving 9 bases not matched to a gene. Germline V lookup: CDR1 GTSNPN, CDR2 SVGIG (reference sequence). This CDR3 is 15 amino acids long. The CDR3 nucleotides read TGTGCCTGGATGGCGACAGGGGTCGGGAATTCACCCCTCCACTTT. Protein: CAWMATGVGNSPLHF.

The chain joins TRBV18 to TRBJ1-1; weak D call: TRBD1 (6 bases). V was cut by 3 bases and J by 8 bases, with 7 bases left in between. The CDR3 covers 11 residues. The germline CDR1 and CDR2 sequences are KGHSH and LQKENI. The CDR3 bases are TGTGCCAGCTCACCGGGGACAGAAGCTTTCTTT. Translated: CASSPGTEAFF.

This chain joins TRBV19 and TRBJ1-1, with no clear D. The V and J ends lost 4 bases and 1 base respectively, with 13 bases between them. The CDR3 spans 15 residues. The germline V gene has CDR1 LNHDA and CDR2 SQIVND (reference sequence). The CDR3 reads CASSTVISGNTEAFF. CDR3 coding DNA: TGTGCCAGTAGTACCGTAATCTCAGGGAACACTGAAGCTTTCTTT.

This clone was counted between two and nine times. The V call is TRBV5-6, the J call TRBJ1-2, with unresolved D. V gave up 0 bases and J gave up 5 bases, with 8 bases separating them. This CDR3 is built from 13 residues. The V gene's germline CDR1 is SGHDT and CDR2 YYEEEE. CDR3 sequence: CASSLAPGYGYTF. CDR3 in DNA: TGTGCCAGCAGCTTGGCCCCCGGGTATGGCTACACCTTC. Full variable domain (rest looked up from reference TRBV5-6 and TRBJ1-2): DAGVTQSPTHLIKTRGQQVTLRCSPKSGHDTVSWYQQALGQGPQFIFQYYEEEERQRGNFPDRFSGHQFPNYSSELNVNALLLGDSALYLCASSLAPGYGYTFGSGTRLTVV.

CDR3 loop: CASSTGGGLGVIYEQYF. The CDR3 DNA sequence: TGTGCCAGCAGCACGGGTGGGGGCCTAGGCGTCATCTACGAGCAGTACTTC. The V gene is TRBV5-6, the J gene TRBJ2-7; the D gene is possibly TRBD1 (6 bases). This CDR3 comprises 17 residues. Trimming left V 4 bases short and J 3 bases short, with 23 bases between. The V gene's germline CDR1 is SGHDT and CDR2 YYEEEE.

This clone was found once. This sequence joins TRBV5-6 and TRBJ2-2, with D possibly being TRBD1 (6 bases). CDR3 length: 16 residues. V gave up 0 bases and J gave up 0 bases, with 9 bases separating them. Germline V gene lookup returns CDR1 SGHDT and CDR2 YYEEEE. The CDR3 DNA follows: TGTGCCAGCAGCTTGGTCGGGACACCGAACACCGGGGAGCTGTTTTTT. Protein sequence: CASSLVGTPNTGELFF.

The V call is TRBV2, the J call TRBJ2-1, with TRBD2 as a possible D gene (5 bases). CDR3 length: 12 residues. Germline V gene data show CDR1 as SNHLY and CDR2 as FYNNEI. V lost 7 bases and J lost 4, with 8 bases in between. CDR3 nucleotide sequence: TGTGCCAGCACCGACTATTACAATGAGCAGTTCTTC. Its protein product is CASTDYYNEQFF.

This sequence joins TRBV3-1 (or the pseudogene TRBV3-2) and TRBJ2-1; 10 nucleotides match TRBD2. From germline, CDR1 is LGHDT and CDR2 YNNKEL (reference sequence). Unmatched junction bases numbered 6, after V lost 0 bases and J lost 4 bases. CDR3 length: 17 amino acids. CDR3 sequence (DNA): TGTGCCAGCAGCCAAGATCGCGGAGCGGGAGGGTACAATGAGCAGTTCTTC. It specifies CASSQDRGAGGYNEQFF.

The chain joins TRBV11-3 to TRBJ2-5; TRBD1 is a possible D gene (6 bases). This CDR3 has 16 amino acids. V lost 2 bases and J 2 bases, leaving 15 bases between the germline ends. CDR1 and CDR2 from the germline V gene are SGHNT and YENEEA. The CDR3 loop is CASSLRTGQGQETQYF. The CDR3 DNA sequence: TGTGCCAGCAGCTTAAGAACAGGGCAGGGTCAAGAGACCCAGTACTTC.

This clone has more than one count but fewer than ten. V is TRBV19 and J is TRBJ2-1; 11 nucleotides align to TRBD2. Germline-derived CDR1 and CDR2 are LNHDA and SQIVND (reference sequence). The CDR3 runs to 15 residues. Germline trimming cut 8 bases from V and 4 bases from J; bases unmatched to any gene: 7. This CDR3 is CASSPTSGMYNEQFF. CDR3 bases: TGTGCCAGTTCCCCGACTAGCGGGATGTACAATGAGCAGTTCTTC.

This clone was counted only a few times. The chain employs TRBV5-1 and TRBJ2-7, with 9 nucleotides matching TRBD1. Trimming at V came to 3 bases and at J to 2 bases, leaving 6 bases not matched to a gene. The germline V gene has CDR1 SGHRS and CDR2 YFSETQ. This CDR3 comprises 15 residues. The CDR3 is CASSWTTGGPYEQYF. CDR3 DNA: TGCGCCAGCAGCTGGACGACAGGGGGGCCCTACGAGCAGTACTTC. The whole variable domain, filled in from reference TRBV5-1 and TRBJ2-7, reads KAGVTQTPRYLIKTRGQQVTLSCSPISGHRSVSWYQQTPGQGLQFLFEYFSETQRNKGNFPGRFSGRQFSNSRSEMNVSTLELGDSALYLCASSWTTGGPYEQYFGPGTRLTVT.

V usage is TRBV6-5 and J usage is TRBJ2-7; D unclear. Germline CDR1 is MNHEY and CDR2 is SVGAGI. CDR3 length: 16 amino acids. V was clipped by 0 bases and J by 0 bases, with 12 bases between them. The CDR3 is CASSYSRGRSSYEQYF. In DNA, the CDR3 is TGTGCCAGCAGTTACTCTCGTGGGCGTTCCTCCTACGAGCAGTACTTC.

The CDR3 coding sequence is TGCAGCGCCACAGGGGGCAACTATGGCTACACCTTC. Protein sequence: CSATGGNYGYTF. The J gene is TRBJ1-2, the V gene TRBV29-1, with 9 bases matching TRBD1. Germline V gene sequence: CDR1 SQVTM, CDR2 ANQGSEA. The CDR3 sequence is 12 residues long. J lost 2 bases, V lost 7 bases, and 2 bases had no gene match. Full variable domain (missing parts from reference TRBV29-1 and TRBJ1-2): SAVISQKPSRDICQRGTSLTIQCQVDSQVTMMFWYRQQPGQSLTLIATANQGSEATYESGFVIDKFPISRPNLTFSTLTVSNMSPEDSSIYLCSATGGNYGYTFGSGTRLTVV.

This chain links TRBV9 with TRBJ2-2; TRBD2 matches at 11 bases. The CDR3 length is 18 residues. In germline, CDR1 is SGDLS, CDR2 YYNGEE. Trimming took 0 bases from V and 7 from J; bases not matched to a gene: 11. In DNA, the CDR3 is TGTGCCAGCAGCGTAGTTCCTAGCGGGGGGCGGGACTTCGGGGAGCTGTTTTTT. It translates to CASSVVPSGGRDFGELFF.